Listed here are 11 T cell receptor beta chains from one sample, sequenced in a study of blood T cell repertoires in COVID-19. Profiled with immunoSEQ multiplex PCR; TCRdb holds only in-frame clones, not every one. The data hold about half a million clones, with roughly nine tenths observed a single time. The sequencing sample was made of peripheral blood. The receptors originated from a man aged 18 to 29 with COVID-19, enrolled during active disease.

The chain is built from TRBV27 and TRBJ2-1; no definite D call. V lost 6 bases and J lost 0, with 18 bases in between. This CDR3 spans 17 amino acids. Per germline, CDR1 MNHEY and CDR2 SMNVEV (reference sequence). CDR3 in DNA: TGTGCCAGCAGCCACGTCCCACTCCGAAGCTCCTACAATGAGCAGTTCTTC. It specifies CASSHVPLRSSYNEQFF.

For the CDR3, the DNA is TGCGCCAGCAGCATCTTAGCGGGAGGACTGGAGACCCAGTACTTC. Its translation: CASSILAGGLETQYF. This rearrangement joins TRBV5-1 to TRBJ2-5, with 10 bases fitting TRBD2. The V and J ends lost 4 bases and 5 bases, in that order; junction bases with no gene match: 8. The CDR3 contains 15 residues. Germline loops: CDR1 SGHRS, CDR2 YFSETQ. The variable domain in full, with the rest retrieved from reference TRBV5-1 and TRBJ2-5, is KAGVTQTPRYLIKTRGQQVTLSCSPISGHRSVSWYQQTPGQGLQFLFEYFSETQRNKGNFPGRFSGRQFSNSRSEMNVSTLELGDSALYLCASSILAGGLETQYFGPGTRLLVL.

This chain joins TRBV7-9 and TRBJ2-7; TRBD2 aligns across 12 bases. This CDR3 spans 14 amino acids. Per germline, CDR1 SEHNR and CDR2 FQNEAQ (reference sequence). V lost 8 bases, J lost 3 bases, and 5 bases stayed unmatched. CDR3 sequence: CASGWGLAGYEQYF. The CDR3 DNA reads TGTGCCAGCGGGTGGGGACTAGCGGGCTACGAGCAGTACTTC.

V gene TRBV3-1 (or the pseudogene TRBV3-2) combines with J gene TRBJ1-5; D is ambiguous. Germline V gene lookup returns CDR1 LGHDT and CDR2 YNNKEL (reference sequence). This CDR3 is built from 15 residues. The V end lost 4 bases, the J end lost 4 bases, and 14 bases lay between the germline ends. In nucleotides, the CDR3 is TGTGCCAGCAGCCTGCGGGCCGTTTCAAATCAGCCCCAGCATTTT. Translation gives CASSLRAVSNQPQHF.

This clone was recorded many times. The chain carries TRBV7-9 and TRBJ2-5; a weak D match, TRBD1 (5 bases). The CDR3 is made up of 13 amino acids. Germline CDR1 and CDR2: SEHNR and FQNEAQ (reference sequence). Trimming took 5 bases from V and 4 from J, leaving 11 bases between them. In nucleotides, the CDR3 is TGTGCCAGCAGCGCCTCTGGGGCAGAGACCCAGTACTTC. As protein: CASSASGAETQYF.

V is TRBV19 and J is TRBJ2-2; 7 nucleotides match TRBD1. Germline CDR1 is LNHDA and CDR2 is SQIVND (reference sequence). This CDR3 is 14 amino acids long. V lost 8 bases, J lost 5 bases, and 8 bases stayed unmatched. CDR3 sequence: CASHTGAGTGELFF. The CDR3 coding sequence is TGTGCCAGTCACACAGGGGCTGGGACCGGGGAGCTGTTTTTT.

V is TRBV2 and J is TRBJ1-5; 7 bases are a match to TRBD1. Trimming removed 0 bases from V and 7 bases from J; junction bases left unmatched: 6. This CDR3 region has 15 residues. Germline V gene lookup returns CDR1 SNHLY and CDR2 FYNNEI. The CDR3 loop is CASSEANPGGQPQHF. The DNA of the CDR3 is TGTGCCAGCAGTGAAGCGAACCCAGGGGGACAGCCCCAGCATTTT.

The chain recombines TRBV19 with TRBJ1-2, with 10 bases matching TRBD1. This CDR3 spans 16 amino acids. From germline, CDR1 is LNHDA and CDR2 SQIVND (reference sequence). The junction had 15 bases not matched to a gene; V was cut back by 6 bases and J by 8 bases. The CDR3 spells CASRPGRTGGQGGYTF. The CDR3 DNA sequence: TGTGCCAGTAGACCCGGAAGGACAGGGGGACAAGGCGGCTACACCTTC.

The chain is built from TRBV5-1 and TRBJ2-6; D possibly corresponds to TRBD1 (5 bases). V was clipped by 1 base and J by 4 bases, with 9 bases between them. This CDR3 spans 15 amino acids. Looked up from germline, CDR1 is SGHRS and CDR2 is YFSETQ. CDR3 coding DNA: TGCGCCAGCAGCTTGTCAGGGTACGGGGCCAACGTCCTGACTTTC. This codes for CASSLSGYGANVLTF. Full variable domain (rest looked up from reference TRBV5-1 and TRBJ2-6): KAGVTQTPRYLIKTRGQQVTLSCSPISGHRSVSWYQQTPGQGLQFLFEYFSETQRNKGNFPGRFSGRQFSNSRSEMNVSTLELGDSALYLCASSLSGYGANVLTFGAGSRLTVL.

Here the CDR3 reads CASSERLTGELFF. The CDR3 bases are TGTGCCAGCAGTGAGAGATTGACCGGGGAGCTGTTTTTT. This rearrangement joins TRBV6-1 to TRBJ2-2, with no clear D. V was clipped by 3 bases and J by 5 bases, with 7 bases between them. Germline assignment: CDR1 MNHNS and CDR2 SASEGT. The CDR3 spans 13 residues.

CDR3 in amino acids: CASSSPGGNEQYF. The CDR3, as DNA: TGTGCCAGCAGCTCCCCAGGGGGTAACGAGCAGTACTTC. V is TRBV7-9 and J is TRBJ2-7; 7 positions agree with TRBD1. This CDR3 spans 13 amino acids. Germline CDR1 is SEHNR and CDR2 is FQNEAQ (reference sequence). J lost 5 bases, V lost 4 bases, and 5 bases had no gene match. The entire variable domain, with the rest obtained from reference TRBV7-9 and TRBJ2-7, is as follows: DTGVSQNPRHKITKRGQNVTFRCDPISEHNRLYWYRQTLGQGPEFLTYFQNEAQLEKSRLLSDRFSAERPKGSFSTLEIQRTEQGDSAMYLCASSSPGGNEQYFGPGTRLTVT.